The clone carrying this TCR beta chain showed up just a few times. Its antigen is undetermined. This specimen comes from a study of beta chain features in type 1 diabetes. Points from the study as a whole: All four CD4+ subsets of Type 1 diabetes patients contained TCRB CDR3s that were moderately but significantly shorter. PCR, the amplification step, might favor shorter templates, equally in patients and controls. In comparison with healthy donors, patients had naive, central memory and Treg TCRB repertoires that appeared more similar.

The CDR3 loop spans 19 amino acids. Trimming cost V 3 bases and J 0 bases; bases outside gene matches: 10. Germline lookup yields CDR1 LNHDA and CDR2 SQIVND (reference sequence). What was sequenced were expressed TCRB transcripts, since all of the isolated RNA had been reverse transcribed. Read counts averaged approximately 3.5 million for samples of naive, central memory and regulatory T cells. Generated by immunoSEQ multiplex PCR, the TCRdb table keeps only in-frame clones and is missing some. The table records 200,000 to 250,000 clones, approximately 15% of them present only once. This TCR came from a man aged 30-40 years with type 1 diabetes. The V call is TRBV19, the J call TRBJ2-1; 11 bases match TRBD2. Sequencing used naive CD4+ T cells from blood. CDR3 sequence reads: CASSMTGTSGPSSYNEQFF. The DNA of the CDR3 is TGTGCCAGTAGTATGACCGGGACTAGCGGCCCGAGCTCCTACAATGAGCAGTTCTTC. The full variable domain, with the rest looked up from reference TRBV19 and TRBJ2-1, is DGGITQSPKYLFRKEGQNVTLSCEQNLNHDAMYWYRQDPGQGLRLIYYSQIVNDFQKGDIAEGYSVSREKKESFPLTVTSAQKNPTAFYLCASSMTGTSGPSSYNEQFFGPGTRLTVL.